Described below is a single T cell receptor beta chain sequence and its context. This clone's antigen is unknown. No much larger clonotype is one base removed from it; base qualities were not supplied. This record comes from a study of blood T cell repertoires in COVID-19 (dated by TCRdb to 2018 to 2020). In terms of the full investigation: Samples from collaborators originated in the United States, Italy and Spain and spanned both the acute and convalescent phases of COVID-19. HLA class I and class II types, where available, came from metadata supplied by the sample provider rather than from assay-based typing. The prospective study material was composed of cDNA or gDNA derived from T cells, B-cell-depleted T cells, or PBMCs. The samples were drawn from two sources: the first 160 participants of the ongoing ImmuneRACE study, and 950 to 1,500 subjects contributed by 6 global collaborators. A de-identified subject ID, COVID-19 status, age in years and sex were almost always included in the sample metadata. The repertoires were released in a freely available public database intended as a resource for research on the immune response to SARS-CoV-2. Deeply sampled blood TCRbeta repertoires from subjects exposed to, actively infected with, or recovered from COVID-19 were included in the dataset.

From V the trimming removes 4 bases and from J it removes 0 bases, while the gene matches leave 11 bases of the junction unaccounted for. Taken from the germline V gene, the CDR1 and CDR2 loops are LGHNA and YNFKEQ. The CDR3, cysteine through phenylalanine, is 19 amino acids long. Only CDR3 DNA is held: 57 bases, read in frame from base 1. The immunoSEQ Assay, a bias-controlled multiplex PCR, was used to amplify TCRbeta CDR3 regions from genomic DNA. In the source study's methods: Within the assay, amplification of reference gene primers was used to estimate how many nucleated cells each sample contained. To quantify the absolute abundance of each unique TCRbeta CDR3 rearrangement, sequence reads were collapsed and filtered. Productive Simpson clonality was computed per sample as the square root of Simpson's diversity index over productive rearrangements. TCRdb's version of the immuneACCESS table is confined to in-frame rearrangements and falls short of the full clone set. An unresolved V gene accounts for under half of the shortfall where checked; the remainder is of unknown origin. V, J and clone size reflect that table, while D and trimming were determined from the DNA. The sample table holds 200,000 to 250,000 clones, of which about 85% were seen once. The ten top clones hold approximately 11% of the sample.

The investigation overall reported the following: The amount of clinical and demographic metadata varied by source and participant and was provided uncurated.

Enrolling through a virtual design, the prospective study's participants ranged in age from roughly 18 to 100 years and lived across approximately 25 United States geographic areas. In the prospective study, cohorts were assigned on the basis of participant-reported clinical history obtained from a screening survey and a study questionnaire. Recovered participants in ImmuneRACE Cohort 3 were defined by two consecutive negative NP/OP PCR tests, clearance by a healthcare professional, or resolution of symptoms. Each participant in the prospective study had whole blood, serum and a nasopharyngeal or oropharyngeal swab collected by mobile phlebotomists. Prospective study participants could optionally give additional blood draws and questionnaires over an approximately 2-month period. Before DNA extraction, prospective study blood samples were shipped either frozen or at room temperature.

The sequence derives from a man aged 30 to 39 who had recovered from COVID-19. This receptor chain uses TRBV4-2 and TRBJ2-1, with TRBD2 matching 11 junction bases. The sample comprised PBMCs or T cells enriched from blood (not recorded which). Here is the DNA: TGTGCCAGCAGCCCCCGGGGGCTAGCGGGGGGCAGCTCCTACAATGAGCAGTTCTTC. Protein translation: CASSPRGLAGGSSYNEQFF.